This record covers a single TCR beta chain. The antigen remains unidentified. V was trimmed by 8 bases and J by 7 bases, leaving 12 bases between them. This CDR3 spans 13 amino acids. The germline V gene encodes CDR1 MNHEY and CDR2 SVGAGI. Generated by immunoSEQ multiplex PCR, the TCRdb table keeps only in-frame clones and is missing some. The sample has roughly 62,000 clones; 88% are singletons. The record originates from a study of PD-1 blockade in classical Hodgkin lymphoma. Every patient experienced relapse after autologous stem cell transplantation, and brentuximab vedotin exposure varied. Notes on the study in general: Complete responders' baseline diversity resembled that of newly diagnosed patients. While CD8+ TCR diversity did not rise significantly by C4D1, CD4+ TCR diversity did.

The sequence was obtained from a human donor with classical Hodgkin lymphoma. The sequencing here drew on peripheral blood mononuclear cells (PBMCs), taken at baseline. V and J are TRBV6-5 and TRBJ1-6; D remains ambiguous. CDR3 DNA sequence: TGTGCCAGCGCACCAACGCTCAATTCACCCCTCCACTTT. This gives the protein CASAPTLNSPLHF.